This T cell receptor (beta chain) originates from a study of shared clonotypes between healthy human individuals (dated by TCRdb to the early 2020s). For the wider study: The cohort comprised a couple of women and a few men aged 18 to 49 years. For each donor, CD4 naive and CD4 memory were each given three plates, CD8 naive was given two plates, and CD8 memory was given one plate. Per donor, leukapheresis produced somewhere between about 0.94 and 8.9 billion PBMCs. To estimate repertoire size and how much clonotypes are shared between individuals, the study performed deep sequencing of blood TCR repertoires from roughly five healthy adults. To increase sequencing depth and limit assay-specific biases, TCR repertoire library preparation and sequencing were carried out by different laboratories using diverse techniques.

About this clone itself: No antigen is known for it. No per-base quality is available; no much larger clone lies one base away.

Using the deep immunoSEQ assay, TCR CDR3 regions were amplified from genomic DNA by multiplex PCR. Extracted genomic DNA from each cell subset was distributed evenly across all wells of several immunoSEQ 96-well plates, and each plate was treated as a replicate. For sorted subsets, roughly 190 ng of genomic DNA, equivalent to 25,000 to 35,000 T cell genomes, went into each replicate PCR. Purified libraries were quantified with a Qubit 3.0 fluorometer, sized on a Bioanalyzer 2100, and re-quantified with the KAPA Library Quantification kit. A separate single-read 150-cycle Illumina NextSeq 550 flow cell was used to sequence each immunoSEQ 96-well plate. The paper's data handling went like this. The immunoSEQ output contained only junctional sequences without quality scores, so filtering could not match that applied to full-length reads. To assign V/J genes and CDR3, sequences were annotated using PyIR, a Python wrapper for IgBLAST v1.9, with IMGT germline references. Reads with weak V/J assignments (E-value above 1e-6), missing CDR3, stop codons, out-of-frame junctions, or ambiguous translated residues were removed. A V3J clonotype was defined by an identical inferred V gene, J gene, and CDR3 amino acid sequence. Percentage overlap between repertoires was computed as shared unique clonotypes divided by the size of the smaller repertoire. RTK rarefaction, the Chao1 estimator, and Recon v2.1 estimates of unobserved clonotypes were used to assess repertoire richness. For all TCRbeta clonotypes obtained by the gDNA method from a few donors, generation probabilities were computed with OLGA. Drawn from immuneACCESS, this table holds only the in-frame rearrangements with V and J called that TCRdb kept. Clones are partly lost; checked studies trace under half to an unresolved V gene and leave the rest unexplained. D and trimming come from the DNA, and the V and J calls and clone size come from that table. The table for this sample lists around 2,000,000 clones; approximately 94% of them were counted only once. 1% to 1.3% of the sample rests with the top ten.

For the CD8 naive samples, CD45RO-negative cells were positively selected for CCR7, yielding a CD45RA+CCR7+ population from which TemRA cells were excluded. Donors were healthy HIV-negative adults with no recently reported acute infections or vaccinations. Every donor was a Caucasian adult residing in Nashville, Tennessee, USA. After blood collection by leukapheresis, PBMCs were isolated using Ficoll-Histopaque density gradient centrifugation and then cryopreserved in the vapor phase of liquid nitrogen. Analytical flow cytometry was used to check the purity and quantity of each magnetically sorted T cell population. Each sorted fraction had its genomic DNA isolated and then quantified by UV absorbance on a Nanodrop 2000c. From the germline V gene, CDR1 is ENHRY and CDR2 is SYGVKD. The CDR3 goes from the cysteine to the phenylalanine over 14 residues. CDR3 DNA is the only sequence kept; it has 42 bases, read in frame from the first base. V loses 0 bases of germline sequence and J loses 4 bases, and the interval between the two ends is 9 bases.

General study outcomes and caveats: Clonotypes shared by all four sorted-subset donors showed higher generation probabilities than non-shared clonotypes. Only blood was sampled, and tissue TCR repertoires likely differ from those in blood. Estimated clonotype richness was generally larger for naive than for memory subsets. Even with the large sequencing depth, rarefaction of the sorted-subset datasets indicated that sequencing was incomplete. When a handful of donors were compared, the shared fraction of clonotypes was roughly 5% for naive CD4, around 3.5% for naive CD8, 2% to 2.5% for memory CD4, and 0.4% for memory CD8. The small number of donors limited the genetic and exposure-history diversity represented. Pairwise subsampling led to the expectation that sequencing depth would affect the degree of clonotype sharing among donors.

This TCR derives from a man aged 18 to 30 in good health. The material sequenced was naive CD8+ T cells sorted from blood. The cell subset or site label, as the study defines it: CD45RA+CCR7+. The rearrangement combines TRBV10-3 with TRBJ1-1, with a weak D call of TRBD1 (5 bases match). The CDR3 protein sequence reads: CAISESGLGTEAFF. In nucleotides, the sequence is TGTGCCATCAGTGAGTCGGGGCTAGGCACTGAAGCTTTCTTT.